Each of the 24 T cell receptor beta chains below was sequenced from the same sample in a study of cytomegalovirus exposure and HLA in healthy donors. PCR employed 60 Vbeta and 13 Jbeta primers. Using immunoSEQ multiplex PCR, the repertoire was profiled, and TCRdb retains in-frame clones only, with some absent. The sample holds 60,000 or so clones, 55% to 75% seen once. Specimen: PBMCs. The receptors were gathered from a man aged 40-55 years in good health and CMV-seropositive.

The CDR3 protein is CASSSNGGYINNEQFF. The CDR3 DNA follows: TGTGCCAGCAGCTCCAACGGGGGGTACATCAACAATGAGCAGTTCTTC. The gene calls are TRBV7-2 and TRBJ2-1; 7 nucleotides line up with TRBD2. This CDR3 is built from 16 residues. Germline-derived CDR1 and CDR2 are SGHTA and FQGNSA. V shed 4 bases, J shed 5 bases, and the junction held 11 bases outside the gene matches.

V is TRBV19 and J is TRBJ1-5; TRBD1 matches 7 bases. The CDR3 has 14 amino acids. CDR1 LNHDA and CDR2 SQIVND come from the germline V gene (reference sequence). Losses at the gene ends were 3 bases for V and 7 bases for J; bases not matched to a gene: 6. The CDR3 reads CASSMGTARQPQHF. Written as DNA, the CDR3 is TGTGCCAGTAGTATGGGGACAGCGAGACAGCCCCAGCATTTT. The full variable domain, with the rest looked up from reference TRBV19 and TRBJ1-5, is DGGITQSPKYLFRKEGQNVTLSCEQNLNHDAMYWYRQDPGQGLRLIYYSQIVNDFQKGDIAEGYSVSREKKESFPLTVTSAQKNPTAFYLCASSMGTARQPQHFGDGTRLSIL.

This chain uses TRBV6-1 with TRBJ1-2; D is uncertain. Trimming removed 2 bases at V and 6 bases at J, with 13 bases between. Germline CDR1 is MNHNS and CDR2 is SASEGT. The CDR3 length is 14 residues. DNA for the CDR3: TGTGCCAGCAGTGAAATTAGTCAGGCCGATGGCTACACCTTC. Its translation: CASSEISQADGYTF.

The chain couples TRBV27 to TRBJ2-1; the match to TRBD2 covers 11 bases. The CDR3 has 18 residues. Germline CDR1 MNHEY, CDR2 SMNVEV (reference sequence). The junction had 9 bases not matched to a gene; V was cut back by 2 bases and J by 3 bases. The CDR3 reads CASSLRPVAGGVYNEQFF. For the CDR3, the DNA is TGTGCCAGCAGTTTACGACCCGTAGCGGGGGGGGTCTACAATGAGCAGTTCTTC.

The CDR3 coding sequence is TGTGCCTGGAGTGGACTCCTTGGAAACACCATATATTTT. This gives the protein CAWSGLLGNTIYF. The chain couples TRBV30 to TRBJ1-3; D uncertain. This CDR3 has 13 amino acids. The V gene lost 1 base and the J gene lost 3 bases, with 7 bases spanning the gap. Germline V gene lookup returns CDR1 GTSNPN and CDR2 SVGIG (reference sequence).

This chain connects TRBV5-4 to TRBJ2-7, with TRBD1 identical over 8 bases. The V and J ends lost 6 bases and 0 bases, in that order; junction bases with no gene match: 11. CDR3 length equals 16 residues. Germline V gives CDR1 SGHNT, CDR2 YYREEE (reference sequence). Written as DNA, the CDR3 is TGTGCCAGCACCCTCACCATGACAGGGGACTCCTACGAGCAGTACTTC. Its translation is CASTLTMTGDSYEQYF.

The sample holds a few counts of this clone. The V gene is TRBV6-5, the J gene TRBJ2-7, with 9 positions matching TRBD1. Germline V CDR1 and CDR2: MNHEY, SVGAGI. V was clipped by 2 bases and J by 12 bases; unmatched bases: 5. This CDR3 spans 12 amino acids. This CDR3 is CASSYATGGLYF. CDR3 sequence (DNA): TGTGCCAGCAGTTACGCGACAGGGGGACTGTACTTC.

This clone was observed a single time. The rearrangement joins TRBV30 to TRBJ1-5; the D is unclear. Germline CDR1 is GTSNPN and CDR2 is SVGIG (reference sequence). Trimming took off 2 bases at V and 0 bases at J, with 5 bases between the two ends. CDR3 length: 13 residues. CDR3 nucleotides: TGTGCCTGGAGTTCGTATAGCAATCAGCCCCAGCATTTT. Translated, it gives CAWSSYSNQPQHF.

V gene TRBV11-2 combines with J gene TRBJ1-2, with a possible D match to TRBD1 (5 bases). The CDR3 is 16 residues long. The V end lost 4 bases, the J end lost 4 bases, and 19 bases lay between the germline ends. Germline CDR1 SGHAT, CDR2 FQNNGV. The DNA for the CDR3 is TGTGCCAGCAGCTCTAAAGGGGCCCTCGGGAGCTATGGCTACACCTTC. Its protein product is CASSSKGALGSYGYTF.

The sample holds a few counts of this clone. The V and J genes are TRBV4-3 and TRBJ2-6, with TRBD1 matching over 10 bases. Germline V CDR1 and CDR2: LGHNA, YSLEER. The junction had 11 bases not matched to a gene; V was cut back by 3 bases and J by 3 bases. The CDR3 has 19 amino acids. CDR3 loop: CASSQAWRTGGFGANVLTF. The DNA of the CDR3 is TGCGCCAGCAGCCAGGCGTGGAGGACAGGGGGTTTTGGGGCCAACGTCCTGACTTTC.

The chain couples TRBV4-3 to TRBJ2-3; the D gene is possibly TRBD2 (7 bases). CDR1 and CDR2 from the germline V gene are LGHNA and YSLEER. Trimming took 0 bases from V and 4 from J, leaving 14 bases between them. CDR3 size: 16 residues. CDR3 in amino acids: CASSQEERGGADTQYF. CDR3 nucleotide sequence: TGCGCCAGCAGCCAAGAAGAGCGAGGGGGGGCAGATACGCAGTATTTT.

This clone has a single count. The CDR3 bases are TGTGCCAGCGGGACTAGCGGGGGGGCCGGGGAGACCCAGTACTTC. Its translation is CASGTSGGAGETQYF. The chain recombines TRBV9 with TRBJ2-5; TRBD2 matches 16 bases. Germline V gene sequence: CDR1 SGDLS, CDR2 YYNGEE. Trimming took 7 bases from V and 5 from J; bases not matched to a gene: 5. This CDR3 comprises 15 residues.

The chain couples TRBV9 to TRBJ1-2; the D gene is possibly TRBD1 (5 bases). This CDR3 is 17 amino acids long. V was clipped by 0 bases and J by 0 bases, with 15 bases between them. Germline V lookup: CDR1 SGDLS, CDR2 YYNGEE. CDR3 DNA sequence: TGTGCCAGCAGCGTAGAGGTTGGGGCCGGCTCTAACTATGGCTACACCTTC. Translated: CASSVEVGAGSNYGYTF.

This clone was seen only once. The rearrangement uses TRBV6-6 and TRBJ2-2, with TRBD1 as a possible D gene (5 bases). V lost 7 bases, J lost 2 bases, and 11 bases lay in between. There are 14 residues in the CDR3. Per germline, CDR1 MNHNY and CDR2 SVGAGI (reference sequence). The CDR3 sequence is CASTQGLNTGELFF. The DNA for the CDR3 is TGTGCCAGCACTCAGGGCCTAAACACCGGGGAGCTGTTTTTT.

The chain uses TRBV6-5 and TRBJ2-7, with 11 nucleotides matching TRBD1. J was trimmed by 3 bases and V by 2 bases; bases with no gene match: 0. The CDR3 is made up of 14 amino acids. CDR1 and CDR2 from the germline V gene are MNHEY and SVGAGI. CDR3 sequence (DNA): TGTGCCAGCAGTTACGGGACAGGGGGCTACGAGCAGTACTTC. The encoded protein is CASSYGTGGYEQYF.

The rearrangement joins TRBV9 to TRBJ2-6; D perhaps matches TRBD2 (5 bases). With 1 base removed from V and 7 bases from J, the gap between germline ends came to 18 bases. From germline, CDR1 is SGDLS and CDR2 YYNGEE. CDR3 size: 17 residues. The CDR3 DNA is TGTGCCAGCAGCGTAAGTTTGGACGGACTGGGCGCCAACGTCCTGACTTTC. Its translation: CASSVSLDGLGANVLTF. The full variable domain, in which reference TRBV9 and TRBJ2-6 provide the parts outside the CDR3, is DSGVTQTPKHLITATGQRVTLRCSPRSGDLSVYWYQQSLDQGLQFLIQYYNGEERAKGNILERFSAQQFPDLHSELNLSSLELGDSALYFCASSVSLDGLGANVLTFGAGSRLTVL.

The chain has TRBV29-1 and TRBJ1-1; D possibly corresponds to TRBD1 (6 bases). The CDR3 contains 15 residues. The germline CDR1 and CDR2 sequences are SQVTM and ANQGSEA. Trimming shortened V by 6 bases and J by 2 bases, and 19 bases separated the two germline ends. CDR3 in amino acids: CSVLNPAGANTEAFF. CDR3 in DNA: TGCAGCGTCCTTAACCCAGCAGGGGCAAACACTGAAGCTTTCTTT.

There are a few counts of this clone. V usage is TRBV15 and J usage is TRBJ1-1, with 9 bases aligning to TRBD1. CDR1 and CDR2 (germline): LNHNV, YYDKDF (reference sequence). The CDR3 contains 15 residues. Unmatched junction bases numbered 5, after V lost 4 bases and J lost 2 bases. Written as DNA, the CDR3 is TGTGCCACCAGCAACCGGGACAGGGCTAACACTGAAGCTTTCTTT. It specifies CATSNRDRANTEAFF.

The V and J genes are TRBV7-9 and TRBJ2-2, with unresolved D. Germline V gene sequence: CDR1 SEHNR, CDR2 FQNEAQ (reference sequence). Trimming stripped 2 bases from V and 4 bases from J, with 5 bases between. The CDR3 sequence is 13 residues long. The CDR3 DNA reads as TGTGCCAGCAGCTTACTAGGCACCGGGGAGCTGTTTTTT. Its protein is CASSLLGTGELFF.

V gene TRBV10-1 combines with J gene TRBJ1-1; D is unclear. V gave up 5 bases and J gave up 5 bases, with 12 bases separating them. CDR1 and CDR2 (germline): WNHNN, SYGVQD (reference sequence). The CDR3 loop spans 13 amino acids. CDR3 in DNA: TGCGCCAGCAGTCCCGGGCCGGGGACTGAAGCTTTCTTT. Protein sequence: CASSPGPGTEAFF.

This rearrangement joins TRBV15 to TRBJ2-5; 7 bases fit TRBD2. After removal of 1 base from V and 1 base from J, the junction contained 6 bases not matched to a gene. Per the germline V gene, CDR1 is LNHNV and CDR2 is YYDKDF (reference sequence). The CDR3 is 16 residues long. The CDR3 DNA reads as TGTGCCACCAGCAGAGGGGGAAGCGGGATCCAAGAGACCCAGTACTTC. This encodes CATSRGGSGIQETQYF.

This clone was detected only once. The chain carries TRBV28 and TRBJ1-5, with 8 nucleotides matching TRBD1. V was clipped by 6 bases and J by 7 bases; unmatched bases: 8. The CDR3 runs 14 residues. Germline CDR1 is MDHEN and CDR2 is SYDVKM. The CDR3 nucleotides read TGTGCCAGCAGGAGGGGACAGGTGAACCAGCCCCAGCATTTT. As protein: CASRRGQVNQPQHF. The whole variable domain, remainder taken from reference TRBV28 and TRBJ1-5, is DVKVTQSSRYLVKRTGEKVFLECVQDMDHENMFWYRQDPGLGLRLIYFSYDVKMKEKGDIPEGYSVSREKKERFSLILESASTNQTSMYLCASRRGQVNQPQHFGDGTRLSIL.

The chain links TRBV6-6 to TRBJ2-2, with a weak D call TRBD2 (5 bases). Trimming took 6 bases from V and 11 from J, leaving 16 bases between them. Germline CDR1 is MNHNY and CDR2 is SVGAGI (reference sequence). This CDR3 has 13 residues. CDR3 sequence: CASSRGSGGELFF. For the CDR3, the DNA is TGTGCCAGCAGCCGAGGGTCTGGCGGCGAGCTGTTTTTT.

The chain has TRBV2 and TRBJ2-6; 7 bases agree with TRBD1. CDR3 length: 17 residues. Trimming removed 4 bases from V and 0 bases from J; junction bases left unmatched: 6. Germline V CDR1 and CDR2: SNHLY, FYNNEI. CDR3 sequence reads: CASSGVGGRSGANVLTF. The CDR3, as DNA: TGTGCCAGCAGTGGGGTAGGGGGCCGCTCTGGGGCCAACGTCCTGACTTTC.